These T cell receptor beta chains were read from a single sample in a study of metastatic and nonmetastatic thyroid tumors. Using MiXCR, TCRdb reanalyzed the PCR reads. The data hold some 20,000 clones, with approximately 16% observed a single time. The specimen sequenced was blood. These receptors were collected from a male donor with papillary thyroid cancer or a benign thyroid nodule (not recorded which). Some clones in this sample may be carry-over from other donors' samples. Both conserved end residues are part of each CDR3. D genes are given only for firm matches. Only part of the rows carry a size: once, few, many, or a class if the clone is expanded.

NA	13	TRBV6-6	TRBJ1-2	many	CASSYRDLYGYTF	TGTGCCAGCAGTTACAGGGACCTCTATGGCTACACCTTC
TRBD1	15	TRBV28	TRBJ2-7	many	CASSFFGTVAYEQYF	TGTGCCAGCAGTTTTTTTGGGACAGTGGCCTACGAGCAGTACTTC
TRBD2	18	TRBV4-1	TRBJ2-5	NA	CASSQGLAGVLSGETQYF	TGCGCCAGCAGCCAAGGACTAGCGGGAGTATTAAGTGGGGAGACCCAGTACTTC
NA	16	TRBV2	TRBJ1-6	many	CASSEMTGRYNSPLHF	TGTGCCAGCAGTGAGATGACAGGCCGCTATAATTCACCCCTCCACTTT
NA	11	TRBV3-1	TRBJ1-4	many	CASSQEGLPVF	TGTGCCAGCAGCCAAGAAGGGCTCCCGGTTTTT
TRBD2	16	TRBV19	TRBJ2-5	many	CASSVHRLADLRTQYF	TGTGCCAGCTCTGTACACCGACTAGCGGATTTGAGGACCCAGTACTTC
NA	14	TRBV7-9	TRBJ1-4	many	CASSLTGRKEKLFF	TGTGCCAGCAGCTTAACGGGGCGGAAGGAAAAACTGTTTTTT
NA	13	TRBV5-1	TRBJ2-2	many	CASRDILSGELFF	TGCGCCAGTCGGGACATACTTTCCGGGGAGCTGTTTTTT
TRBD2	15	TRBV15	TRBJ2-5	many	CATSSQAGGPETQYF	TGTGCCACCAGCAGTCAAGCGGGAGGGCCAGAGACCCAGTACTTC
TRBD2	14	TRBV12-5	TRBJ2-1	many	CASGTGLDSNEQFF	TGTGCTAGTGGTACCGGACTAGATTCCAATGAGCAGTTCTTC
TRBD1	13	TRBV30	TRBJ1-2	many	CATGTGGDYGYTF	TGTGCGACTGGGACAGGGGGCGACTATGGCTACACCTTC
NA	18	TRBV20-1	TRBJ1-2	medium-sized	CSARDQGLGQGPVYGYTF	TGCAGTGCTAGAGATCAAGGGCTAGGGCAGGGACCCGTCTATGGCTACACCTTC
NA	11	TRBV30	TRBJ2-3	many	CAWVGRDTQYF	TGTGCCTGGGTGGGAAGGGATACGCAGTATTTT
NA	14	TRBV6-1	TRBJ1-5	many	CASSDRIGTQPQHF	TGTGCCAGCAGCGACAGGATCGGGACCCAGCCCCAGCATTTT
NA	15	TRBV7-8	TRBJ1-5	many	CASSPPGVGDQPRHF	TGTGCCAGCAGCCCTCCCGGAGTGGGTGATCAGCCCCGGCATTTT
NA	12	TRBV19	TRBJ1-5	NA	CACIHWGQPQHF	TGTGCCTGTATTCATTGGGGACAGCCCCAGCATTTT
NA	13	TRBV3-1	TRBJ2-7	many	CASSQEGSYEQYF	TGTGCCAGCAGCCAAGAAGGAAGTTACGAGCAGTACTTC
NA	17	TRBV6-5	TRBJ2-7	many	CASSYPQGGEKPYEQYF	TGTGCCAGCAGTTACCCGCAGGGGGGGGAAAAACCCTACGAGCAGTACTTC
TRBD1	18	TRBV6-2/TRBV6-3	TRBJ2-6	many	CASRPRTGRNSGANVLTF	TGTGCCAGCAGGCCCCGGACAGGGAGAAACTCTGGGGCCAACGTCCTGACTTTC
TRBD2	15	TRBV30	TRBJ2-1	many	CAWTPLAGGTVEQFF	TGTGCCTGGACCCCACTAGCGGGAGGGACTGTGGAGCAGTTCTTC
NA	13	TRBV19	TRBJ2-7	many	CASSPGTSYEQYF	TGTGCCAGTAGTCCGGGGACCTCCTACGAGCAGTACTTC
NA	13	TRBV6-1	TRBJ1-5	many	CASSTQRNQPQHF	TGTGCCAGCAGTACCCAAAGAAATCAGCCCCAGCATTTT
NA	13	TRBV6-1	TRBJ2-1	few	CASSEATYNEQFF	TGTGCCAGCAGTGAAGCCACCTACAATGAGCAGTTCTTC
NA	15	TRBV5-6	TRBJ2-1	many	CASSRGSSGRNEQFF	TGTGCCAGCAGCCGTGGTAGTAGCGGACGCAATGAGCAGTTCTTC
NA	13	TRBV20-1	TRBJ1-2	once	CSASGRLRHGYTF	TGCAGTGCTTCCGGTCGCCTACGTCATGGCTACACCTTC
NA	11	TRBV6-5	TRBJ2-7	many	CASSYTGEQYF	TGTGCCAGCAGTTACACTGGCGAGCAGTACTTC
NA	15	TRBV20-1	TRBJ2-7	NA	CSARARYILTYEQYF	TGCAGTGCTAGAGCTAGGTACATCCTTACCTACGAGCAGTACTTC
NA	15	TRBV14	TRBJ1-2	NA	CASSQEGAGRYGYTF	TGTGCCAGCAGCCAAGAGGGTGCGGGCCGCTATGGCTACACCTTC